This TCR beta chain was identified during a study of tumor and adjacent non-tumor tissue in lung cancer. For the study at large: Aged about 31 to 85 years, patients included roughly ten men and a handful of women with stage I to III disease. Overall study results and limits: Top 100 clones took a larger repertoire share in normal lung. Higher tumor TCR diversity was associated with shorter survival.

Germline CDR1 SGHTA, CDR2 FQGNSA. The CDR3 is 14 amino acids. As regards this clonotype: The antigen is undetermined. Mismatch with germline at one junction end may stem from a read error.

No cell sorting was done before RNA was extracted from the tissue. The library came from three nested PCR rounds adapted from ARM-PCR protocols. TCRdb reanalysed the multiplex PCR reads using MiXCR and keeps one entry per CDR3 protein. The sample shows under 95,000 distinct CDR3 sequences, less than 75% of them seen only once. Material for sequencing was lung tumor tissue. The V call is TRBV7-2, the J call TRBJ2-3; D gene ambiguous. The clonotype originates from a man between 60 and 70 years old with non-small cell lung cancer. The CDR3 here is CASSLVRITDAQYF. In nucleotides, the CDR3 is TGTGCCAGCAGCTTAGTTAGGATCACAGATGCGCAGTATTTT. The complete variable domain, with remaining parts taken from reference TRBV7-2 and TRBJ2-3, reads GAGVSQSPSNKVTEKGKDVELRCDPISGHTALYWYRQSLGQGLEFLIYFQGNSAPDKSGLPSDRFSAERTGGSVSTLTIQRTQQEDSAVYLCASSLVRITDAQYFGPGTRLTVL.